This T cell receptor beta chain was found in a study of T-cell memory formation after mild COVID-19. Looking at the study overall: For the most part, TCR clusters were specific to one donor. Study-wide results and limits: Mainly in CM and EM were contracting CD4+ clones; CD8+ were in EMRA.

The CDR3 is 14 amino acids. Germline V gene sequence: CDR1 MNHNY, CDR2 SVGAGI (reference sequence). J lost 5 bases, V lost 2 bases, and 5 bases had no gene match. Libraries for TCRalpha and TCRbeta carried sample barcodes and unique molecular identifiers via 5'RACE. TCRdb fed the 5' RACE reads into MiXCR, producing one record per CDR3 protein. The data show some 250,000 distinct CDR3 sequences, 18% seen once. Concerning this clonotype itself: Its antigen is currently unknown.

The J gene is TRBJ2-5, the V gene TRBV6-6; 7 bases are a match to TRBD2. The sample was PBMCs or a T cell subset sorted from them (not recorded which). The TCR comes from a young man who had mild COVID-19 (a few samples of this study predate the infection). Cell type and time point are not known. As DNA, the CDR3 is TGTGCCAGCAGTTACGGCGGGGGTAGGGAGACCCAGTACTTC. As protein: CASSYGGGRETQYF.